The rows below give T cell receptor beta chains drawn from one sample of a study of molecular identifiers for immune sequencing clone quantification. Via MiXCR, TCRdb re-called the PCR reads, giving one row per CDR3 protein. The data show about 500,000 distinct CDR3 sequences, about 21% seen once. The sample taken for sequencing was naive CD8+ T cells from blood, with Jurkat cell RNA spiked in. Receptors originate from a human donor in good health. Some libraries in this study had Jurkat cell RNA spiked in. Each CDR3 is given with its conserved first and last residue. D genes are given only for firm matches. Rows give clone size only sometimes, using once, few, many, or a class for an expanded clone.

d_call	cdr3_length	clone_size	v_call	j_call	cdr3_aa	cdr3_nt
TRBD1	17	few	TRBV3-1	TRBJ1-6	CASSQDFAGQGNSPLHF	TGTGCCAGCAGCCAAGATTTTGCCGGACAGGGGAATTCACCCCTCCACTTT
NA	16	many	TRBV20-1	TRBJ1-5	CSASDGAAAGNQPQHF	TGCAGTGCTAGTGACGGGGCAGCAGCTGGCAATCAGCCCCAGCATTTT
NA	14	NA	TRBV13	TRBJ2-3	CASSTQGRAGTQYF	TGTGCCAGCAGCACGCAGGGTAGGGCAGGTACGCAGTATTTT
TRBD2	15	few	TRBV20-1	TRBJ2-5	CSARSGGVLQETQYF	TGCAGTGCTAGAAGCGGGGGAGTCCTCCAAGAGACCCAGTACTTC
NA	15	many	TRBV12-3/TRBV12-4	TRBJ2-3	CASSRGEFHPDTQYF	TGTGCCAGCAGCCGAGGAGAATTCCACCCAGATACGCAGTATTTT
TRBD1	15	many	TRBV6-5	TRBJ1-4	CASSSYRGNNEKLFF	TGTGCCAGCAGTTCTTACAGGGGTAATAATGAAAAACTGTTTTTT
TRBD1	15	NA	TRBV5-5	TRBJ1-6	CASSDETGISSPLHF	TGTGCCAGCAGCGACGAGACAGGGATTAGTTCACCCCTCCACTTT
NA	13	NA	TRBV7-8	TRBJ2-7	CASSLVGGLEQYF	TGTGCCAGCAGCTTAGTCGGGGGGCTCGAGCAGTACTTC
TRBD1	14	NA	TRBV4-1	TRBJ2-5	CASRPDRNKEAQYF	TGCGCCAGCAGACCGGACAGGAACAAAGAGGCCCAGTACTTC
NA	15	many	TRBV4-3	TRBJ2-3	CASSTGTTYTDTQYF	TGCGCCAGCAGCACCGGGACAACCTACACAGATACGCAGTATTTT
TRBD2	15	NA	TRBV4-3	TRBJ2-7	CASSPALATPYEQYF	TGCGCCAGCAGCCCGGCACTAGCGACACCCTACGAGCAGTACTTC
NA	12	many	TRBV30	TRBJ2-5	CAWSELGETQYF	TGTGCCTGGAGTGAGTTAGGGGAGACCCAGTACTTC
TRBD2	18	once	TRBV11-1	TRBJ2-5	CASSQPGLAGEGIETQYF	TGTGCCAGCAGCCAACCGGGACTAGCGGGAGAAGGCATAGAGACCCAGTACTTC
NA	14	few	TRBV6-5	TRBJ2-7	CASSPWIGSYEQYF	TGTGCCAGCAGTCCCTGGATAGGGAGCTACGAGCAGTACTTC
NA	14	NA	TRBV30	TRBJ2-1	CAWSLVGSGGEQFF	TGTGCCTGGAGTTTGGTAGGGAGTGGAGGTGAGCAGTTCTTC